This TCR beta chain appears in the sequencing data of a study of CD8 T cells in ankylosing spondylitis. This clonotype was seen a handful of times. Its matching antigen is unknown. Findings and limits, study-wide: Significant enrichment of disease-linked clones was reported in matched ankylosing spondylitis synovial fluid. Certain motif variants had earlier appeared in reactive arthritis synovial fluid and blood. A motif of 7 to 9 highly homologous TCR beta variants was seen as apparently characteristic of ankylosing spondylitis blood.

Making use of molecular barcodes, quantitative 5'-RACE generated TCR beta libraries. A single record per CDR3 protein comes from TCRdb applying MiXCR to the 5' RACE reads. There are fewer than 750,000 distinct CDR3 sequences in the sample; 15% to 20% occur only once, and 19% lies in the top ten. The CDR3 loop spans 13 amino acids. V was clipped by 0 bases and J by 5 bases, with 8 bases between them. The sequence was collected from a male donor with ankylosing spondylitis. The source material was blood, either unsorted or a sorted T cell fraction (not recorded which). This rearrangement joins TRBV12-3 or TRBV12-4 to TRBJ2-7; no clear D gene. The CDR3 here is CASSLARLHEQYF. The DNA for the CDR3 is TGTGCCAGCAGTTTAGCTAGGCTCCACGAGCAGTACTTC.